This T cell receptor (beta chain) is drawn from a study of blood T cells in healthy people across ages. This clonotype is a singleton in its sample. Peripheral blood from each donor was collected in a volume of approximately 10 milliliters. V was clipped by 10 bases and J by 0 bases, with 13 bases between them. CDR3 size: 14 residues. Sample-barcoded 5' priming and a J-beta primer mix drove a second PCR of about 6 to 12 cycles. Carrying 12 random nucleotides, a template-switch adaptor labeled each individual cDNA molecule. TCRdb passed the 5' RACE reads through MiXCR, listing each CDR3 protein once. This repertoire shows about 1.8 million distinct CDR3 sequences, roughly 49% found once; its top ten account for roughly 2.1%.

This receptor was identified in a woman aged 40 to 49 in good health. This chain uses TRBV12-3 or TRBV12-4 with TRBJ2-1; D uncertain. The sequencing sample was made of blood. This CDR3 is CAMGIGSSYNEQFF. The DNA of the CDR3 is TGTGCCATGGGCATAGGCAGCTCCTACAATGAGCAGTTCTTC.